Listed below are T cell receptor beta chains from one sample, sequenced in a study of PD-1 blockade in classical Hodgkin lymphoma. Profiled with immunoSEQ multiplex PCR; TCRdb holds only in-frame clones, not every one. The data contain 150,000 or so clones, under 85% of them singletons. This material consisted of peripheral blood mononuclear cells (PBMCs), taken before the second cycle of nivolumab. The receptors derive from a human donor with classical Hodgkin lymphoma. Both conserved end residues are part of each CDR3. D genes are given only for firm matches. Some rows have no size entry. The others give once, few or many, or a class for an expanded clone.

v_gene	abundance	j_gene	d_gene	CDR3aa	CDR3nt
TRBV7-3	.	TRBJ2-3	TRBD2	CASSLMGLAASTDTQYF	TGTGCCAGCAGCTTAATGGGACTAGCCGCTAGCACAGATACGCAGTATTTT
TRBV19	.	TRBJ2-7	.	CASSMAQNSYEQYF	TGTGCCAGTAGTATGGCACAAAACTCCTACGAGCAGTACTTC
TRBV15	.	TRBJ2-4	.	CATSSWGTKNIQYF	TGTGCCACCAGCAGCTGGGGGACCAAAAACATTCAGTACTTC
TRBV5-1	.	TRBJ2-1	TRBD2	CASQTTGTRVNEQFF	TGCGCCAGCCAAACCACGGGGACTAGAGTCAATGAGCAGTTCTTC
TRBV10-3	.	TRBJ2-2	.	CAISESSAGELFF	TGTGCCATCAGTGAGTCGAGCGCCGGGGAGCTGTTTTTT
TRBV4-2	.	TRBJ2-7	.	CASSPQGKAEQYF	TGTGCCAGCAGCCCACAGGGTAAGGCCGAGCAGTACTTC
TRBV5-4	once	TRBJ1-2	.	CASSLEAGDYGYTF	TGTGCCAGCAGCTTGGAAGCAGGGGACTATGGCTACACCTTC
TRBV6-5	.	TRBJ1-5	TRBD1	CASRSSGTANQPQHF	TGTGCCAGCAGAAGTTCCGGGACAGCAAATCAGCCCCAGCATTTT
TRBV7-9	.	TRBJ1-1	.	CASSSELGTEAFF	TGTGCCAGCAGTTCAGAACTGGGGACTGAAGCTTTCTTT
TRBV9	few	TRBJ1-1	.	CASSPWGNTEAFF	TGTGCCAGCAGCCCCTGGGGGAACACTGAAGCTTTCTTT
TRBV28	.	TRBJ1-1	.	CASSSAAGSETEAFF	TGTGCCAGCAGTTCGGCGGCGGGATCGGAAACTGAAGCTTTCTTT
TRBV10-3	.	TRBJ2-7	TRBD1	CAITQGGDRGYEQYF	TGTGCCATCACCCAGGGGGGGGACAGGGGTTACGAGCAGTACTTC
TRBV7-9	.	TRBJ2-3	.	CASSLVTGFIRTDTQYF	TGTGCCAGCAGCTTAGTTACAGGATTTATTAGGACAGATACGCAGTATTTT
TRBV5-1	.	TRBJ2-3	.	CASRAAASLSLTDTQYF	TGCGCCAGCAGGGCGGCGGCTAGCCTCAGTCTCACAGATACGCAGTATTTT
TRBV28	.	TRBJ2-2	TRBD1	CASSLPGTEPGELFF	TGTGCCAGCAGTTTACCCGGGACAGAGCCCGGGGAGCTGTTTTTT
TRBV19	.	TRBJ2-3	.	CASSHQGGAGTDTQYF	TGTGCCAGTAGCCACCAAGGGGGGGCTGGCACAGATACGCAGTATTTT